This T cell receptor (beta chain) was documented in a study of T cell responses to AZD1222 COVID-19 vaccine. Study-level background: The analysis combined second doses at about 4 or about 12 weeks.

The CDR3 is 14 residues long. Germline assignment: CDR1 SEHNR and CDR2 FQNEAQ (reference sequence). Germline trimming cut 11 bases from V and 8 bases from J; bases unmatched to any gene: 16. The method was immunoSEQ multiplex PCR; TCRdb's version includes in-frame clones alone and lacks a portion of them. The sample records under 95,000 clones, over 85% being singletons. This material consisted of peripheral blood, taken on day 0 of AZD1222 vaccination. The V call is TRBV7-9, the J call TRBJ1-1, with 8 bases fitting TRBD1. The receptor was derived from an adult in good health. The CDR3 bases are TGTGCCCTCATACCAGGACAGGGTGGAATGGAAGCTTTCTTT. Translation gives CALIPGQGGMEAFF.